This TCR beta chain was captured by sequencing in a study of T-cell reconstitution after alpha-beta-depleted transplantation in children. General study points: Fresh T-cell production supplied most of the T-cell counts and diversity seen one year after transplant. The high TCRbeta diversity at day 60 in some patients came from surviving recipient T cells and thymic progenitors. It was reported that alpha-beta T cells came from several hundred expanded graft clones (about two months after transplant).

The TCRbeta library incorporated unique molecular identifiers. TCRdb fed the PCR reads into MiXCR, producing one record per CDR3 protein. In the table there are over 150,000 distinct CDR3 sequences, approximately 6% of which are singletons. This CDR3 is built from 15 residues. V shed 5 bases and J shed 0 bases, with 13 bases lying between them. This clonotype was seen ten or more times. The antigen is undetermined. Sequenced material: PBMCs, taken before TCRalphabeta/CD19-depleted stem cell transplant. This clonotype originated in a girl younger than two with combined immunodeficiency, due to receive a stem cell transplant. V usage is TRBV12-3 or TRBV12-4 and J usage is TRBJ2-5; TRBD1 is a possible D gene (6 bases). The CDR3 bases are TGTGCCAGCAGTCTAGGACAGCTGTACCAAGAGACCCAGTACTTC. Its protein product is CASSLGQLYQETQYF.